Sequencing of this TCR beta chain was carried out in a study of naive and memory T cell subsets. There are 15 residues in the CDR3. Germline CDR1 MNHEY, CDR2 SMNVEV (reference sequence). V shed 3 bases and J shed 2 bases, with 14 bases lying between them. The SP2 primer and nested alpha and beta constant region primers amplified ligated cDNA in four rounds. Reverse transcription of blood and skin TCR RNA was primed at alpha and beta constant regions. TCRdb re-derived calls from the 5' RACE reads in MiXCR, one entry per CDR3 protein. The table lists about 62,000 distinct CDR3 sequences, 6.5% to 9% of them singletons, with over 15% in the top ten. The library had UMIs added by 3' ligation of an oligonucleotide to TCR cDNA. Adult healthy volunteers gave 2.5 ml peripheral blood for whole-blood RNA. Input was roughly 1 to 1000 ng of DNase-treated total RNA without cell sorting. This clonotype has only a few counts.

This rearrangement joins TRBV27 to TRBJ2-7; perhaps TRBD1 as D (5 bases). The receptor was derived from a female donor in good health. The CDR3 region has the DNA TGTGCCAGCAGTTTTGTGTCAGGGTCAACCTACGAGCAGTACTTC. Translation: CASSFVSGSTYEQYF.